This T cell receptor beta chain comes out of a study of CD8+CD57+ T cells in acquired aplastic anemia. Study-wide points: Patients did not significantly differ from controls in CD8+ Simpson's diversity. Twenty-nine CD8+ CDR3 sequences were shared between patients and controls.

Patients chosen for sequencing had CD8+CD57+ cells that had expanded, as shown by flow cytometry. Therapy had not been given to patients before blood sampling. Both TCR beta VDJ combination and CDR3 sequence profiling were carried out. Genomic DNA was the template for this profiling. Each CDR3 protein gets one entry after TCRdb re-called the reads with MiXCR. The sample contains 170,000 or so distinct CDR3 sequences, around 60% of which appear only once. At least ten counts were recorded for this clonotype. Its antigen is undetermined. The source is a human donor with aplastic anemia. The sequenced material came from sorted CD4+, CD8+, or CD8+CD57+ T cells (not recorded which) from PBMCs.

Here the CDR3 reads CASSGTRRTQYF. The CDR3 coding sequence is TGTGCCAGCAGCGGGACTAGGAGAACGCAGTATTTT. The chain links TRBV6-1 to TRBJ2-3; 8 nucleotides agree with TRBD2. Trimming at V came to 6 bases and at J to 9 bases, leaving 5 bases not matched to a gene. Germline V gene lookup returns CDR1 MNHNS and CDR2 SASEGT. CDR3 length equals 12 residues.